Below, 21 T cell receptor beta chains from the same sample are listed, as sequenced in a study of CD8 T cells in ankylosing spondylitis. In TCRdb, the 5' RACE reads were re-called with MiXCR into one record per CDR3 protein. The table lists 200,000 to 300,000 distinct CDR3 sequences, roughly a tenth of them singletons. What was sequenced was blood, either unsorted or a sorted T cell fraction (not recorded which). The receptors were gathered from a male donor with ankylosing spondylitis or in good health (not recorded which).

At least ten counts were recorded for this clonotype. The chain combines TRBV5-1 with TRBJ2-3, with D perhaps matching TRBD2 (7 bases). The CDR3 has 16 residues. With 4 bases removed from V and 8 bases from J, the gap between germline ends came to 23 bases. CDR1 is SGHRS and CDR2 is YFSETQ in the germline V gene. The CDR3 protein is CASSKEGGGSTGTQYF. In DNA, the CDR3 is TGCGCCAGCAGCAAAGAAGGCGGGGGCTCTACTGGTACGCAGTATTTT.

This clonotype appeared many times. This chain uses TRBV4-1 with TRBJ1-1; D not resolved. Trimming pared 1 base from V and 0 bases from J, leaving 9 bases between. CDR3 length equals 15 residues. Per germline, CDR1 MGHRA and CDR2 YSYEKL. The CDR3 loop is CASSQGPRVNTEAFF. The CDR3 nucleotides are TGCGCCAGCAGCCAAGGACCCCGGGTGAACACTGAAGCTTTCTTT.

There are a few counts of this clonotype. The chain recombines TRBV30 with TRBJ2-3; 7 bases fit TRBD2. V lost 1 base to trimming and J lost 1 base; unmatched junction nucleotides: 8. This CDR3 is built from 16 residues. Germline V lookup: CDR1 GTSNPN, CDR2 SVGIG (reference sequence). CDR3 loop: CAWSGIGTTGTDTQYF. The DNA for the CDR3 is TGTGCCTGGAGTGGGATAGGGACTACGGGCACAGATACGCAGTATTTT.

This clonotype was recorded many times. J is TRBJ2-2 and V is TRBV12-3 or TRBV12-4; D may be TRBD2 (6 bases). V lost 6 bases, J lost 5 bases, and 10 bases lay in between. This CDR3 region has 13 residues. The CDR3 region has the DNA TGTGCCAGCAGCCAAGGAGGGACCGGGGAGCTGTTTTTT. Translated: CASSQGGTGELFF.

This clonotype was counted many times. V and J are TRBV6-1 and TRBJ2-1; D not resolved. V dropped 1 base and J dropped 6 bases, with 16 bases sitting between them. The CDR3 totals 16 residues. The germline V gene has CDR1 MNHNS and CDR2 SASEGT. CDR3 residues: CASSEGTGSLGNEQFF. The CDR3, as DNA: TGTGCCAGCAGTGAAGGGACGGGCTCTCTCGGCAATGAGCAGTTCTTC.

This clonotype has ten or more counts. This rearrangement joins TRBV5-1 to TRBJ2-5; D is ambiguous. V lost 0 bases to trimming and J lost 6 bases, with 6 bases between them. The CDR3 runs 12 residues. Germline-derived CDR1 and CDR2 are SGHRS and YFSETQ. CDR3 coding DNA: TGCGCCAGCAGCTTGGCCGGGCAGACCCAGTACTTC. Translation gives CASSLAGQTQYF.

This clonotype was picked up many times. The chain joins TRBV20-1 to TRBJ1-1; unclear D gene. Trimming shortened V by 3 bases and J by 0 bases, and 14 bases separated the two germline ends. Germline V gene lookup returns CDR1 DFQATT and CDR2 SNEGSKA (reference sequence). CDR3 length: 15 residues. This chain's CDR3 is CSASTTYPMNTEAFF. The CDR3 bases are TGCAGTGCTAGTACGACATACCCCATGAACACTGAAGCTTTCTTT.

This clonotype was observed at least ten times. The CDR3 region is CATSRQRVTGELFF. The CDR3 DNA reads TGTGCCACCAGCAGACAGCGGGTCACCGGGGAGCTGTTTTTT. The chain recombines TRBV15 with TRBJ2-2; D perhaps matches TRBD2 (6 bases). The germline V gene encodes CDR1 LNHNV and CDR2 YYDKDF (reference sequence). This CDR3 is 14 amino acids long. Trimming took off 2 bases at V and 4 bases at J, with 8 bases between the two ends.

This clonotype was seen repeatedly, ten times or more. The chain is built from TRBV3-1 and TRBJ2-3; perhaps TRBD2 as D (6 bases). This CDR3 comprises 15 residues. Between the trimmed V and J ends, which lost 1 base and 3 bases, there was a span of 11 bases. Germline CDR1 reads LGHDT; CDR2 reads YNNKEL (reference sequence). CDR3 amino acids: CASSQGNGRTDTQYF. Here the CDR3 DNA reads TGTGCCAGCAGCCAAGGAAACGGGAGAACAGATACGCAGTATTTT.

The V gene is TRBV6-1, the J gene TRBJ2-1; TRBD2 matches at 9 bases. The CDR3 spans 14 residues. The germline V gene encodes CDR1 MNHNS and CDR2 SASEGT. Trimming cost V 4 bases and J 6 bases; bases outside gene matches: 4. The CDR3: CASSVGGGANEQFF. DNA for the CDR3: TGTGCCAGCAGTGTTGGCGGGGGGGCCAATGAGCAGTTCTTC.

This clonotype was counted ten times or more. This chain links TRBV30 with TRBJ2-3; D is unclear. The germline gives CDR1 GTSNPN, CDR2 SVGIG (reference sequence). This CDR3 spans 14 amino acids. Between the trimmed V and J ends, which lost 5 bases and 2 bases, there was a span of 14 bases. The CDR3 DNA sequence: TGTGCCTGGCGGCGGCAACCGTTCACAGATACGCAGTATTTT. Residues: CAWRRQPFTDTQYF.

This clonotype occurred many times. The rearrangement links TRBV2 to TRBJ1-5; the D is unclear. The CDR3 is 15 amino acids. Deletions cut 3 bases from V and 0 bases from J, with 9 bases between. Germline CDR1 reads SNHLY; CDR2 reads FYNNEI. The DNA of the CDR3 is TGTGCCAGCAGTGAGGCAGATAATAGCAATCAGCCCCAGCATTTT. Residues: CASSEADNSNQPQHF.

This clonotype was detected many times. V usage is TRBV20-1 and J usage is TRBJ1-5; no clear D. Trimming removed 3 bases at V and 11 bases at J, with 20 bases between. This CDR3 contains 14 residues. The V gene's germline CDR1 is DFQATT and CDR2 SNEGSKA (reference sequence). The CDR3 sequence: CSASTFGDRRSQHF. The CDR3 bases are TGCAGTGCTAGTACGTTTGGCGACCGACGTTCCCAGCATTTT.

CDR3 nucleotide sequence: TGTGCCAGCAGCCCAGACAGGGGTTCCGAGGCTGAAGCTTTCTTT. It yields the protein CASSPDRGSEAEAFF. The rearrangement joins TRBV7-9 to TRBJ1-1; 8 bases agree with TRBD1. V shed 5 bases and J 6 bases; nucleotides not matched to a gene: 11. The germline gives CDR1 SEHNR, CDR2 FQNEAQ (reference sequence). The CDR3 is 15 amino acids.

This clonotype has at least ten counts. The chain combines TRBV5-5 with TRBJ2-2; D call uncertain. The V and J ends lost 4 bases and 2 bases respectively, with 12 bases between them. The CDR3 is 15 residues long. The germline V gene has CDR1 SGHKS and CDR2 YYEKEE (reference sequence). The CDR3 is CASSLEPGNTGELFF. CDR3 DNA sequence: TGTGCCAGCAGCCTGGAACCGGGCAACACCGGGGAGCTGTTTTTT.

The sample holds many counts of this clonotype. The chain links TRBV6-6 to TRBJ2-3; D is possibly TRBD2 (5 bases). The CDR3 contains 12 residues. Germline CDR1 MNHNY, CDR2 SVGAGI (reference sequence). Trimming cost V 6 bases and J 6 bases, with 10 bases left between them. CDR3 coding DNA: TGTGCCAGCAGGGCGGGTTCGGATACGCAGTATTTT. This codes for CASRAGSDTQYF.

This clonotype has ten or more counts. V and J are TRBV27 and TRBJ1-2; 7 bases match TRBD1. The V segment lost 3 bases and the J segment 4 bases; nucleotides outside the gene matches: 8. There are 15 residues in the CDR3. Per the germline V gene, CDR1 is MNHEY and CDR2 is SMNVEV (reference sequence). The CDR3 DNA sequence: TGTGCCAGCAGTTTCGACAGGGAAGGGGGCTATGGCTACACCTTC. Residues: CASSFDREGGYGYTF.

This clonotype was picked up many times. The chain employs TRBV12-3 or TRBV12-4 and TRBJ1-3; D is unclear. The CDR3 has 14 amino acids. V lost 2 bases and J lost 0, with 5 bases in between. CDR3 sequence (DNA): TGTGCCAGCAGTTTAACCTCCTCTGGAAACACCATATATTTT. Translating gives CASSLTSSGNTIYF.

This clonotype was detected many times. The rearrangement links TRBV29-1 to TRBJ1-2; D gene ambiguous. This CDR3 region has 11 residues. Trimming took off 7 bases at V and 10 bases at J, with 16 bases between the two ends. Germline lookup yields CDR1 SQVTM and CDR2 ANQGSEA. The CDR3, as DNA: TGCAGCGCCGCAAGGCGGGATGACTACACCTTC. Its translation: CSAARRDDYTF. The variable domain in full, with the rest retrieved from reference TRBV29-1 and TRBJ1-2, is SAVISQKPSRDICQRGTSLTIQCQVDSQVTMMFWYRQQPGQSLTLIATANQGSEATYESGFVIDKFPISRPNLTFSTLTVSNMSPEDSSIYLCSAARRDDYTFGSGTRLTVV.

This clonotype came up many times. The chain couples TRBV3-1 to TRBJ2-7; TRBD2 might be the D (5 bases). The V gene's germline CDR1 is LGHDT and CDR2 YNNKEL (reference sequence). Between the trimmed V and J ends, which lost 8 bases and 0 bases, there was a span of 5 bases. The CDR3 contains 11 residues. This CDR3 reads CASGSSYEQYF. CDR3 nucleotide sequence: TGTGCCAGCGGGAGCTCCTACGAGCAGTACTTC.

This clonotype was recorded at least ten times. This sequence joins TRBV12-3 or TRBV12-4 and TRBJ2-5; 10 nucleotides agree with TRBD2. The CDR3 runs to 17 residues. With 5 bases clipped from V and 2 bases from J, the junction kept 11 bases outside the gene matches. The CDR3, as DNA: TGTGCCAGCAGTCTTGGGGCTAGCGGGGGTTTGCAAGAGACCCAGTACTTC. Translated, it gives CASSLGASGGLQETQYF.